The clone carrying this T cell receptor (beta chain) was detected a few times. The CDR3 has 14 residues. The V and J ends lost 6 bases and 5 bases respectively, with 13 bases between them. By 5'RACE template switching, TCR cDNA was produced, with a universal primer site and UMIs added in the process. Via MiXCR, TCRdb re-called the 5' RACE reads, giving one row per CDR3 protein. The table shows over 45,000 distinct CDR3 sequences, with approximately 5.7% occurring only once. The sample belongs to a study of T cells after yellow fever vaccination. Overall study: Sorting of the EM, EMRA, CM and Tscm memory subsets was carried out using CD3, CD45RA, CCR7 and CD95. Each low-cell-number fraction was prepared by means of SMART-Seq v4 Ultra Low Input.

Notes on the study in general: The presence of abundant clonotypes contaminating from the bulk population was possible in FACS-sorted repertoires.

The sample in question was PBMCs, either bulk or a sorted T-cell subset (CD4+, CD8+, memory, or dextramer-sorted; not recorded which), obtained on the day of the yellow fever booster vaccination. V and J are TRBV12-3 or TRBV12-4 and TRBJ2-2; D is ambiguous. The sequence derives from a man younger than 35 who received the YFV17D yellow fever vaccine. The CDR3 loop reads CASSPYGETGELFF. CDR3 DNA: TGTGCCAGCAGCCCCTATGGGGAAACCGGGGAGCTGTTTTTT.